The 2 T cell receptor beta chains given below trace back to one sample, sequenced in a study of blood T cell repertoires in COVID-19 (dated by TCRdb to about 2020). The method behind the library was the immunoSEQ multiplex PCR assay. TCRdb retrieved this table from immuneACCESS and kept in-frame rearrangements only. Not all clones are present; in checked studies, unresolved V genes account for under half, and no reason is known for the remainder. The sample table holds around 200,000 clones, of which approximately 86% were seen once. The top ten constitute 7% to 8% of the sample. Sequencing was performed on peripheral blood. These receptors were taken from a woman of 80 years or more in a cohort sampled during active or convalescent COVID-19.

The chain has TRBV6-5 and TRBJ2-3, with TRBD1 identical over 7 bases. This CDR3 is built from 15 residues. Losses at the gene ends were 6 bases for V and 4 bases for J; bases not matched to a gene: 10. Germline CDR1 MNHEY, CDR2 SVGAGI. The CDR3 protein is CASRDDRVPPDTQYF. In DNA form, the CDR3 reads TGTGCCAGCAGGGACGACAGGGTCCCCCCAGATACGCAGTATTTT.

This chain connects TRBV5-1 to TRBJ2-1; 13 positions match TRBD2. V lost 1 base to trimming and J lost 7 bases; unmatched junction nucleotides: 8. Germline loops: CDR1 SGHRS, CDR2 YFSETQ. This CDR3 region has 17 residues. CDR3 sequence (DNA): TGCGCCAGCAGCTTGAGACTAGCGGGGGGCACGAGGAATGAGCAGTTCTTC. It yields the protein CASSLRLAGGTRNEQFF.